This T cell receptor beta chain was sequenced in a study of blood T cells in healthy people across ages. Combining a sample-barcoded 5' primer with a J-beta primer mix, a second PCR ran for about 7 to 11 cycles. Tagging of each cDNA molecule was performed by a template-switch adaptor with 12 random nucleotides. One entry per CDR3 protein, called by TCRdb with MiXCR from the 5' RACE reads. The sample has fewer than 900,000 distinct CDR3 sequences; around 36% are singletons. The sample, roughly 9.1 milliliters of peripheral blood, was drawn from each donor. Findings of the study overall: The donors' CMV status was not determined, possibly confounding changes in expanded clonotypes. Calculation of diversity from one million T cells yielded estimates considered to be underestimates.

The CDR3 consists of 16 residues. Germline V lookup: CDR1 LGHNA, CDR2 YNFKEQ. V was cut by 4 bases and J by 0 bases, with 13 bases left in between. This clonotype turned up a few times. Its antigen is still unknown. The rearrangement links TRBV4-2 to TRBJ2-4; possibly TRBD1 for D (5 bases). This TCR came from a man aged 18 to 30 in good health. Specimen: blood. CDR3 sequence (DNA): TGTGCCAGCAGCCCATATGCGGACACAGCCAAAAACATTCAGTACTTC. As protein: CASSPYADTAKNIQYF.